Following are 21 T cell receptor beta chains from one sample sequenced in a study of graft-versus-host responses after intestinal transplantation. Antigens of these TCRs are unknown. This table comes from immunoSEQ multiplex PCR, and its TCRdb copy is limited to in-frame clones, with some not included. In the table there are 90,000 to 120,000 clones, roughly 87% of which are singletons. This sample comprised unstimulated CD4+ T cells sorted from spleen or lymph node cells, obtained before transplant. Source of these receptors: a human donor who was the organ donor for an intestinal transplant.

The chain couples TRBV6-5 to TRBJ2-7, with D uncertain. Germline V lookup: CDR1 MNHEY, CDR2 SVGAGI. The CDR3 is 14 residues long. V lost 6 bases and J lost 2, with 14 bases in between. CDR3 coding DNA: TGTGCCAGCAGACGCTCCGGAAGAGCCTACGAGCAGTACTTC. Its translation: CASRRSGRAYEQYF.

J is TRBJ2-7 and V is TRBV18, with a tentative D call TRBD2 (6 bases). The ends were cut back, 3 bases at V and 2 bases at J, with 8 bases in the middle. Looked up from germline, CDR1 is KGHSH and CDR2 is LQKENI. The CDR3 runs to 13 residues. The CDR3 loop reads CASSPGGPYEQYF. CDR3 nucleotide sequence: TGTGCCAGCTCACCGGGGGGTCCCTACGAGCAGTACTTC.

V gene TRBV10-3 combines with J gene TRBJ1-1; D not certain. CDR1 is ENHRY and CDR2 is SYGVKD in the germline V gene. The V end lost 6 bases, the J end lost 3 bases, and 11 bases lay between the germline ends. There are 13 residues in the CDR3. CDR3 protein: CAIRIRSDTEAFF. For the CDR3, the DNA is TGTGCCATCAGAATTAGGTCGGACACTGAAGCTTTCTTT.

V usage is TRBV10-2 and J usage is TRBJ2-7; possibly TRBD1 or TRBD2 for D (6 bases each). Trimming stripped 6 bases from V and 2 bases from J, with 14 bases between. This CDR3 comprises 14 residues. From germline, CDR1 is WSHSY and CDR2 SAAADI. CDR3 coding DNA: TGCGCCAGCAGGGAAGGGGGGAGAACCTACGAGCAGTACTTC. It specifies CASREGGRTYEQYF.

The chain employs TRBV11-2 and TRBJ1-6; 7 nucleotides match TRBD1. The germline CDR1 and CDR2 sequences are SGHAT and FQNNGV. Trimming took 5 bases from V and 6 from J; bases not matched to a gene: 4. This CDR3 region has 14 residues. The chain's CDR3 is CASSPDRVNSPLHF. CDR3 sequence (DNA): TGTGCCAGCAGCCCTGACAGGGTTAATTCACCCCTCCACTTT.

The V gene is TRBV18, the J gene TRBJ1-1, with TRBD1 as a possible D gene (5 bases). Germline CDR1 reads KGHSH; CDR2 reads LQKENI. The CDR3 has 15 residues. V lost 1 base and J lost 1, with 10 bases in between. The CDR3 DNA reads as TGTGCCAGCTCACCACTGGACACAGGGAACACTGAAGCTTTCTTT. Translation gives CASSPLDTGNTEAFF.

The rearrangement uses TRBV2 and TRBJ1-3; 9 nucleotides align to TRBD1. Germline V CDR1 and CDR2: SNHLY, FYNNEI. The CDR3 is 16 amino acids. The trim removed 6 bases at V and 3 bases at J, leaving 9 bases unmatched. This chain's CDR3 is CASSATGTGFGNTIYF. The DNA for the CDR3 is TGTGCCAGCAGCGCAACCGGGACAGGGTTTGGAAACACCATATATTTT.

The chain has TRBV5-1 and TRBJ2-3; TRBD2 agrees at 11 bases. J gave up 3 bases and V 4 bases, and 4 bases lay outside the gene matches. This CDR3 is 15 amino acids long. The germline V gene encodes CDR1 SGHRS and CDR2 YFSETQ. The CDR3 sequence: CASSALAGGTDTQYF. CDR3 nucleotides: TGCGCCAGCAGCGCTCTAGCGGGGGGTACAGATACGCAGTATTTT.

This clone came up once. The gene calls are TRBV7-7 and TRBJ2-5, with 9 bases that match TRBD1. CDR1 is SSHAT, CDR2 FNYEAQ, per germline (reference sequence). The CDR3 consists of 16 residues. V was pared by 0 bases and J by 5 bases, with 7 bases of the junction left unmatched. CDR3 DNA: TGTGCCAGCAGCTTAGCTATAGGGACAGGGCCCGAGACCCAGTACTTC. Its protein is CASSLAIGTGPETQYF.

The CDR3 spells CASSTHLAGDNNEQFF. In DNA form, the CDR3 reads TGTGCCAGTAGTACCCACCTAGCGGGGGACAACAATGAGCAGTTCTTC. The chain is built from TRBV19 and TRBJ2-1, with 10 bases lining up with TRBD2. Germline CDR1 is LNHDA and CDR2 is SQIVND (reference sequence). The length of the CDR3 is 16 residues. The junction had 8 bases not matched to a gene; V was cut back by 4 bases and J by 5 bases.

The J gene is TRBJ2-7, the V gene TRBV11-2; 7 nucleotides line up with TRBD1. Germline V gives CDR1 SGHAT, CDR2 FQNNGV. This CDR3 comprises 15 residues. The junction had 8 bases not matched to a gene; V was cut back by 0 bases and J by 6 bases. The CDR3 DNA sequence: TGTGCCAGCAGCTTAGATCCTAGGGGGCGCTTCGAGCAGTACTTC. It codes for CASSLDPRGRFEQYF.

The V gene is TRBV9, the J gene TRBJ2-5; D ambiguous. This CDR3 region has 18 residues. Trimming shortened V by 0 bases and J by 1 base, and 19 bases separated the two germline ends. The germline V gene encodes CDR1 SGDLS and CDR2 YYNGEE. The CDR3 protein is CASSVAPTGRSAQETQYF. The CDR3 coding sequence is TGTGCCAGCAGCGTAGCCCCGACCGGACGGTCCGCCCAAGAGACCCAGTACTTC.

Concerning this clone: The same CDR3 can be traced to other DNA sequences in this sample. J is TRBJ2-3 and V is TRBV7-2; D may correspond to TRBD1 or TRBD2 (5 bases each). This CDR3 is built from 14 residues. In germline, CDR1 is SGHTA, CDR2 FQGNSA. Trimming removed 1 base from V and 4 bases from J, with 9 bases in between. The CDR3 region is CASSLGQGADTQYF. The CDR3, as DNA: TGTGCCAGCAGCTTAGGGCAGGGAGCAGATACGCAGTATTTT.

The rearrangement joins TRBV5-1 to TRBJ2-3; no definite D call. The V end lost 0 bases, the J end lost 5 bases, and 13 bases lay between the germline ends. The CDR3 spans 15 residues. Germline CDR1 SGHRS, CDR2 YFSETQ. The CDR3: CASSLESSRRDTQYF. The DNA for the CDR3 is TGCGCCAGCAGCTTGGAGTCCTCCCGGAGAGATACGCAGTATTTT.

The chain carries TRBV6-1 and TRBJ1-2, with D hard to call. Germline CDR1 and CDR2: MNHNS and SASEGT. CDR3 length: 12 residues. CDR3 sequence reads: CGREGRSYGYTF. The CDR3 DNA sequence: TGTGGGAGAGAAGGACGGAGCTATGGCTACACCTTC.

This chain joins TRBV5-1 and TRBJ2-5, with TRBD2 matching over 9 bases. The CDR3 is made up of 15 amino acids. Germline V gene lookup returns CDR1 SGHRS and CDR2 YFSETQ. The junction had 7 bases not matched to a gene; V was cut back by 5 bases and J by 2 bases. CDR3 amino acids: CASRRTSVGQETQYF. The CDR3 coding sequence is TGCGCCAGCAGACGGACTAGCGTCGGACAAGAGACCCAGTACTTC.

This clone was picked up a small number of times. V gene TRBV5-1 combines with J gene TRBJ2-2, with unresolved D. Trimming shortened V by 6 bases and J by 5 bases, and 14 bases separated the two germline ends. CDR1 is SGHRS and CDR2 is YFSETQ in the germline V gene. The CDR3 loop spans 14 amino acids. This CDR3 is CASTYASRTGELFF. For the CDR3, the DNA is TGCGCCAGCACTTACGCCTCGCGGACCGGGGAGCTGTTTTTT.

The chain combines TRBV18 with TRBJ1-5; no definite D call. This CDR3 contains 16 residues. Germline V gives CDR1 KGHSH, CDR2 LQKENI. V lost 0 bases and J lost 5, with 14 bases in between. This chain's CDR3 is CASSPPQTPLYQPQHF. In DNA form, the CDR3 reads TGTGCCAGCTCACCACCGCAGACACCTTTGTATCAGCCCCAGCATTTT. Combining the CDR3 with reference TRBV18 and TRBJ1-5 gives the whole variable domain NAGVMQNPRHLVRRRGQEARLRCSPMKGHSHVYWYRQLPEEGLKFMVYLQKENIIDESGMPKERFSAEFPKEGPSILRIQQVVRGDSAAYFCASSPPQTPLYQPQHFGDGTRLSIL.

V usage is TRBV19 and J usage is TRBJ2-6; perhaps D is TRBD1 or TRBD2 (5 bases each). The CDR3 sequence is 14 residues long. Germline assignment: CDR1 LNHDA and CDR2 SQIVND (reference sequence). V dropped 3 bases and J dropped 3 bases, with 6 bases sitting between them. The CDR3 protein is CASSMGVGANVLTF. For the CDR3, the DNA is TGTGCCAGTAGTATGGGGGTTGGGGCCAACGTCCTGACTTTC. The full variable domain, rest sourced from reference TRBV19 and TRBJ2-6, is DGGITQSPKYLFRKEGQNVTLSCEQNLNHDAMYWYRQDPGQGLRLIYYSQIVNDFQKGDIAEGYSVSREKKESFPLTVTSAQKNPTAFYLCASSMGVGANVLTFGAGSRLTVL.

The CDR3 DNA reads TGTGCCAGCTCTGGGGTTCAGCAGACCCAGTACTTC. Protein sequence: CASSGVQQTQYF. This chain joins TRBV11-2 and TRBJ2-5, with D hard to call. Germline CDR1 is SGHAT and CDR2 is FQNNGV. With 8 bases removed from V and 6 bases from J, the gap between germline ends came to 13 bases. The CDR3 contains 12 residues.

This sequence joins TRBV5-5 and TRBJ1-5; a possible D gene is TRBD1 (6 bases). The CDR3 is 13 residues long. The germline gives CDR1 SGHKS, CDR2 YYEKEE (reference sequence). With 0 bases removed from V and 9 bases from J, the gap between germline ends came to 10 bases. The CDR3 spells CASSLGQGWPQHF. In nucleotides, the CDR3 is TGTGCCAGCAGCTTGGGGCAGGGGTGGCCCCAGCATTTT.